This is a list of T cell receptor beta chains from one sample in a study of Graves' ophthalmopathy and Graves' hyperthyroidism. TCRdb redid the calling of the multiplex PCR reads with MiXCR, one entry per CDR3 protein. This sample has hundreds of thousands of distinct CDR3 sequences, with under 50% found just once. The sample consisted of peripheral blood. The origin of the receptors is an adult man with Graves' ophthalmopathy. CDR3s include the opening cysteine and the closing phenylalanine or tryptophan. Fields, in order: D gene, clone size, V gene, J gene, CDR3 DNA, CDR3 protein. The D gene is left open where the match is weak. Clone size is given for some rows only: seen once, a few or many times, or a class if the clone is expanded.

.,many,TRBV29-1,TRBJ1-3,TGCAGCGTTACTTCCGGGACGGGGAGCTCTGGAAACACCATATATTTT,CSVTSGTGSSGNTIYF
.,many,TRBV7-9,TRBJ2-7,TGTGCCAGCAGCCCCCGGGCTGGCACGTACGAGCAGTACTTC,CASSPRAGTYEQYF
TRBD1,.,TRBV15,TRBJ1-2,TGTGCCACCAGCGCGGGACAGGGGGCTAGGTATGGCTACACCTTC,CATSAGQGARYGYTF
TRBD2,.,TRBV7-8,TRBJ2-2,TGTGCCAGCAGCTTCATGACTAGCGGGGGGGCCGGGGAGCTGTTTTTT,CASSFMTSGGAGELFF
.,.,TRBV12-3/TRBV12-4,TRBJ2-5,TGTGCCAGCAGTTGGCAGGGGACCCAGTACTTC,CASSWQGTQYF
.,few,TRBV7-2,TRBJ2-5,TGTGCCAGCAGCCAAGGGACGGCCCGAGAGACCCAGTACTTC,CASSQGTARETQYF
.,.,TRBV12-3/TRBV12-4,TRBJ1-6,TGTGCCAGCAACTCGGGGCAGTTT,CASNSGQF
TRBD2,.,TRBV19,TRBJ2-3,TGTGCCACCCGGACTAGCACAGCAGATACGCAGTATTTT,CATRTSTADTQYF
TRBD1,few,TRBV30,TRBJ1-2,TGTGCCTGGAGTGTACAGGGGGCGTTGGGCTACACCTTC,CAWSVQGALGYTF
.,few,TRBV25-1,TRBJ1-3,TGTGCCAGGGACAGCTCTGGAAACACCATATATTTT,CARDSSGNTIYF
TRBD1,.,TRBV25-1,TRBJ1-1,TGTGCCAGCAGACAGGGGTGGGAGGACACTGAAGCTTTCTTT,CASRQGWEDTEAFF
.,.,TRBV5-4,TRBJ1-5,TGTGCCAGCAGCTTAGGGGCGGATGGGGGAAATCAGCCCCAGCATTTT,CASSLGADGGNQPQHF
.,few,TRBV20-1,TRBJ1-5,TGCAGTGCCGGGGGGACCGACAATCAGCCCCAGCATTTT,CSAGGTDNQPQHF
.,many,TRBV19,TRBJ2-7,TGTGCCAGTAAAGGATCAGGGCTCCTCTCCGAGCAGTACTTC,CASKGSGLLSEQYF
.,many,TRBV29-1,TRBJ1-3,TGCAGCGTTGATCCCGGTACTGGAAACACCATATATTTT,CSVDPGTGNTIYF
.,many,TRBV12-3/TRBV12-4,TRBJ1-5,TGTGCCAGCAGTTTACTGGGGGCGGGAGATTCGCCCCAGCATTTT,CASSLLGAGDSPQHF
.,.,TRBV7-3,TRBJ1-1,TGTGCCAGCAGAACCAGACAGCCAGAACTGACTGAAGCTTTCTTT,CASRTRQPELTEAFF
.,.,TRBV27,TRBJ1-2,TGTGCCAGCAGGGGGCAGGCTACAAGTGGCTACACCTTC,CASRGQATSGYTF
TRBD1,.,TRBV20-1,TRBJ2-2,TGCAGTGCTGGGACAGGGGACACCGGGGAGCTGTTTTTT,CSAGTGDTGELFF
.,few,TRBV5-6,TRBJ2-2,TGTGCCAGCAGCTCCCTGGGGCGGGGGCCGAACACCGGGGAGCTGTTTTTT,CASSSLGRGPNTGELFF
.,.,TRBV12-5,TRBJ1-2,TGTGCTAGTGGTTTGGTGGACCCGAACTATGGCTACACCTTC,CASGLVDPNYGYTF
.,.,TRBV12-3/TRBV12-4,TRBJ1-2,TGTGCCAGCAGTTTAGGGGACGGAGCTAACTATAGCTACACCTTC,CASSLGDGANYSYTF
TRBD1,few,TRBV25-1,TRBJ2-7,TGTGCCAGCAGCCAAGTGGACAGGGGGTCCTACGAGCAGTACTTC,CASSQVDRGSYEQYF
TRBD1,.,TRBV7-9,TRBJ1-6,TGTGCCAGTTTCTCAGGGGGCTTTAATTCACCCCTCCACTTT,CASFSGGFNSPLHF
.,.,TRBV20-1,TRBJ2-3,TGCAGTGCTATATTCTCAGATACGCAGTATTTT,CSAIFSDTQYF
TRBD2,.,TRBV15,TRBJ2-1,TGTGCCACCGGGGGAACTAGCGGGAGGATCGATGAGCAGTTCTTC,CATGGTSGRIDEQFF
.,.,TRBV11-1,TRBJ1-2,TGTGCCAGCAGCTTAGCGGGGGACGGCTATGGCTACACCTTC,CASSLAGDGYGYTF
.,.,TRBV25-1,TRBJ1-2,TGTGCCAGCAGTGTGGTGTACAGGAACTATGGCTACACCTTC,CASSVVYRNYGYTF
TRBD1,.,TRBV7-2,TRBJ2-7,TGTGCCAGCAGCTTAGGAGCGGGACAGGGGAGAAGCTACGAGCAGTACTTC,CASSLGAGQGRSYEQYF
.,.,TRBV5-1,TRBJ2-7,TGCGCCAGCAGCTCTACTAGTAACTACGAGCAGTACTTC,CASSSTSNYEQYF
.,many,TRBV12-3/TRBV12-4,TRBJ2-7,TGTGCCAGCAGCATATCACCCTACGAGCAGTACTTC,CASSISPYEQYF
.,many,TRBV3-1,TRBJ2-7,TGTGCCAGCAGCCAAGAGGGGAGGGAGCAGTACTTC,CASSQEGREQYF
.,.,TRBV2,TRBJ1-2,TGTGCCAGCCCGAGGAGAGGGATCGGGACTCAAAACTATGGCTACACCTTC,CASPRRGIGTQNYGYTF
TRBD1,many,TRBV20-1,TRBJ2-2,TGCAGTGCTAGGGGACAGTTAGCCGGGGAGCTGTTTTTT,CSARGQLAGELFF
.,many,TRBV6-5,TRBJ1-5,TGTGCCAGCAGGCAGGGTGTGCGACAGCCCCAGCATTTT,CASRQGVRQPQHF
.,.,TRBV30,TRBJ1-5,TGTGCCTGGACTACGGACGGCAATCAGCCCCAGCATTTT,CAWTTDGNQPQHF
.,.,TRBV7-8,TRBJ2-1,TGTGCCAGCAGCCCTGGGACACTCATGAGATACAATGAGCAGTTCTTC,CASSPGTLMRYNEQFF
.,few,TRBV6-6,TRBJ2-5,TGTGCCAGCAGTTTGACTTCGCCGTCTCAAGAGACCCAGTACTTC,CASSLTSPSQETQYF
.,many,TRBV10-2,TRBJ1-4,TGCGCAGCCGCCCGGGGATTTAATGAAAAACTGTTTTTT,CAAARGFNEKLFF
.,once,TRBV15,TRBJ2-7,TGTGCCACCAGCCTCACAGGGACCGAGCAGTACTTC,CATSLTGTEQYF
.,.,TRBV25-1,TRBJ1-2,TGTGCCAGAAGTTGTTGGACCCCCTATGGCTACACCTTC,CARSCWTPYGYTF
.,many,TRBV12-3/TRBV12-4,TRBJ2-2,TGTGCCAGCCGAGCAAGAGCCCCCGGGGAGCTGTTTTTT,CASRARAPGELFF
TRBD1,.,TRBV19,TRBJ2-5,TGTGCCAGTTATGGGGGGACAGGGGGTTTGGAGGAGACCCAGTACTTC,CASYGGTGGLEETQYF
.,.,TRBV29-1,TRBJ2-7,TGCAGCTTACGGACAGCGGGGAACGAGCAGTACTTC,CSLRTAGNEQYF
TRBD1,many,TRBV19,TRBJ2-7,TGTGCCAGTTCCGACAGGGTCGCCTACGAGCAGTACTTC,CASSDRVAYEQYF